This passage covers 2 T cell receptor beta chains from one sample sequenced in a study of OX40 agonist ivuxolimab in advanced cancers. Sequencing was performed with immunoSEQ multiplex PCR; in TCRdb, only in-frame clones are kept and a portion is missing. The data contain 30,000 to 35,000 clones, about 86% of them singletons. The sequencing used CD4+ or CD8+ T cells sorted from blood, collected in a trial of the OX40 agonist ivuxolimab. Source of these receptors: an adult with an advanced solid tumor such as melanoma, head and neck, liver or kidney cancer.

As to this clone: A read error may produce the germline difference seen at one junction end. The gene calls are TRBV11-2 and TRBJ2-6, with D maybe TRBD1 (5 bases). Germline V gene lookup returns CDR1 SGHAT and CDR2 FQNNGV. The CDR3 is 14 amino acids. For the CDR3, the DNA is TGTGCCAGCAGCTTAGCTTCTGGGGCCAACGTCCTGATTTTC. Translating gives CASSLASGANVLIF.

J is TRBJ2-7 and V is TRBV14; TRBD2 might be the D (6 bases). Looked up from germline, CDR1 is SGHDN and CDR2 is FVKESK. Deletions cut 1 base from V and 0 bases from J, with 10 bases between. The CDR3 covers 15 residues. The CDR3 DNA reads as TGTGCCAGCAGCCAAGGCGGGACGGCCTCCTACGAGCAGTACTTC. Protein sequence: CASSQGGTASYEQYF.